The rows below give T cell receptor beta chains drawn from one sample of a study of T cells in Graves' hyperthyroidism and ophthalmopathy. TCRdb reprocessed the multiplex PCR reads with MiXCR, giving one entry per CDR3 protein. The table shows more than 300,000 distinct CDR3 sequences, with roughly 18% occurring only once. Sequenced material: blood. These receptors came from a man aged 18 to 30 with Graves' ophthalmopathy. Each CDR3 is given with its conserved first and last residue. Each record gives: D gene, J gene, V gene, clone size, CDR3 DNA, CDR3 protein. The D gene is left open where the match is weak. Only some rows state a clone size, as once, few, many or a class for expanded clones.

.	TRBJ1-1	TRBV6-1	many	TGTGCCAGCAGTGAACAAGGGCACCCGAACACTGAAGCTTTCTTT	CASSEQGHPNTEAFF
TRBD1	TRBJ2-5	TRBV24-1	.	TGTGCCACCGCCATCGACAGGGGAACCGTAGAGACCCAGTACTTC	CATAIDRGTVETQYF
.	TRBJ2-6	TRBV6-4	few	TGTGCCAGCAGTGGAACAGGGCCGGGGGCCAACGTCCTGACTTTC	CASSGTGPGANVLTF
TRBD1	TRBJ1-1	TRBV12-3/TRBV12-4	.	TGTGCCAGCAGTGGTTGGGAGGGGGCGAACACTGAAGCTTTCTTT	CASSGWEGANTEAFF
.	TRBJ1-1	TRBV9	.	TGTGCCAGCAGCGTAGGGGGTTGGGATCAAGGGGACACTGAAGCTTTCTTT	CASSVGGWDQGDTEAFF
.	TRBJ2-3	TRBV14	.	TGTGCCAGCACCGGGGGCCTCGGGGATACGCAGTATTTT	CASTGGLGDTQYF
.	TRBJ1-2	TRBV7-9	many	TGTGCCAGCAGCTTAGTCCTACGACAGTATGACTATGGCTACACCTTC	CASSLVLRQYDYGYTF
TRBD2	TRBJ2-2	TRBV5-1	.	TGCGCCAGCAGCTTGAAGGGCGGGGGGCAGAACACCGGGGAGCTGTTTTTT	CASSLKGGGQNTGELFF
.	TRBJ2-3	TRBV20-1	few	TGCAGTGCTAGAGATGGAACGACTACTGATACGCAGTATTTT	CSARDGTTTDTQYF
.	TRBJ1-2	TRBV3-1	many	TGTGCCAGCAGCCAAGGGGAGATTTATGGCTACACCTTC	CASSQGEIYGYTF
TRBD1	TRBJ1-2	TRBV2	many	TGTGCCAGCGCCCGGACAGGGAACCCCATTAACTATGGCTACACCTTC	CASARTGNPINYGYTF
.	TRBJ1-2	TRBV5-1	few	TGCGCCAGCAGCTTGGAAAATGGCTACACCTTC	CASSLENGYTF
.	TRBJ1-1	TRBV6-4	few	TGTGCCAGCAGTGTCACCGAGTACCACACTGAAGCTTTCTTT	CASSVTEYHTEAFF
TRBD1	TRBJ1-1	TRBV28	many	TGTGCCAGCAGTTTAGGAACAGGGGGTGAAGCTTTCTTT	CASSLGTGGEAFF
.	TRBJ1-1	TRBV3-1	many	TGTGCCAGCAGCCAAGTATTTAGGGGAAACACTGAAGCTTTCTTT	CASSQVFRGNTEAFF
.	TRBJ2-7	TRBV6-9	.	TGTGCCAGCAGTTCCCCCACAGGGTATCCCTACGAGCAGTACTTC	CASSSPTGYPYEQYF
TRBD2	TRBJ2-5	TRBV10-3	.	TGTGCCATCAGTGACGGGACTAGCGGGGGTTTGGTCGAGACCCAGTACTTC	CAISDGTSGGLVETQYF
.	TRBJ1-5	TRBV19	.	TGTGCCAGTAGTATGGGCGACAGCCCCAATCAGCCCCAGCATTTT	CASSMGDSPNQPQHF
.	TRBJ1-1	TRBV3-1	few	TGTGCCAGCAGCCAAGTCGGGGTAGGCACTGAAGCTTTCTTT	CASSQVGVGTEAFF
.	TRBJ2-1	TRBV11-2	many	TGTGCCAGCAGTAAGGGCGGCTCGAGCTCCTACAATGAGCAGTTCTTC	CASSKGGSSSYNEQFF
.	TRBJ1-1	TRBV12-3/TRBV12-4	many	TGTGCCAGCGCCCTCGGGGAGGCGAACACTGAAGCTTTCTTT	CASALGEANTEAFF
.	TRBJ2-5	TRBV7-6	few	TGTGCCAGCAGCTCACAGGCCGGGGCGGCGGTCCAAGAGACCCAGTACTTC	CASSSQAGAAVQETQYF
.	TRBJ1-1	TRBV28	few	TGTGCCAGCAGTTTAGTTACAGGCACTGAAGCTTTCTTT	CASSLVTGTEAFF
.	TRBJ1-3	TRBV10-3	few	TGTGCCATCAGTGAACAGTCTGGAAACACCATATATTTT	CAISEQSGNTIYF
.	TRBJ2-1	TRBV9	few	TGTGCCAGCAGCGTAGCGGGGGCCCCGTTGGAGGAGCAGTTCTTC	CASSVAGAPLEEQFF
TRBD1	TRBJ1-1	TRBV5-1	many	TGCGCCAGCAGCACGGGACAGACTGTTACTGAAGCTTTCTTT	CASSTGQTVTEAFF
TRBD1	TRBJ2-1	TRBV2	many	TGTGCCAGCAGAACCACCGGGACAGGCCGTTCGTTCTTC	CASRTTGTGRSFF
.	TRBJ2-7	TRBV6-1	few	TGTGCCAGCAGTGAAAGTATGGGGTCCTTGCTCTCCTACGAGCAGTACTTC	CASSESMGSLLSYEQYF
.	TRBJ1-1	TRBV4-2	.	TGTGCCAGCAGCCAATCCGGAGTGGGCACTGAAGCTTTCTTT	CASSQSGVGTEAFF
.	TRBJ1-3	TRBV4-1	.	TGCGCCAGCAGCCAAGGCCCCCTCGGGGTCTACTCTGGAAACACCATATATTTT	CASSQGPLGVYSGNTIYF
.	TRBJ2-1	TRBV15	many	TGTGCCACCAGCAGAGAACAGAGCTCCTACAATGAGCAGTTCTTC	CATSREQSSYNEQFF
.	TRBJ2-7	TRBV28	few	TGTGCCAGCATCCCCTCGGCCGGACGTAGTTCCACCGGGCAGTACTTC	CASIPSAGRSSTGQYF
.	TRBJ1-1	TRBV27	many	TGTGCCAGCAGTTCTTTAAGAGGCGGACAGACGAACACTGAAGCTTTCTTT	CASSSLRGGQTNTEAFF
.	TRBJ2-5	TRBV20-1	.	TGCAGTGCTACCCAAGGGGCAGGCAAAGAGACCCAGTACTTC	CSATQGAGKETQYF
TRBD1	TRBJ2-2	TRBV4-2	.	TGTGCCAGCACCGAACGGGACAGGGGACCCCTTCGGGAGCTGTTTTTT	CASTERDRGPLRELFF
TRBD2	TRBJ2-3	TRBV14	.	TGTGCCAGCAGCCAAGCAGGGCCCCTAGCGGGGGGGCAGTATTTT	CASSQAGPLAGGQYF
.	TRBJ2-7	TRBV29-1	few	TGCAGCGTTGAATTGGCAGTCTCCTACGAGCAGTACTTC	CSVELAVSYEQYF
.	TRBJ2-1	TRBV5-1	many	TGCGCCAGCAGACCTGGACAGCCAGACTACAATGAGCAGTTCTTC	CASRPGQPDYNEQFF
.	TRBJ1-3	TRBV5-1	.	TGCGCCAGCAGCTTGGTGGGGACCACTGGAAACACCATATATTTT	CASSLVGTTGNTIYF
TRBD1	TRBJ2-7	TRBV7-2	few	TGTGCCAGCAGCCCGTCGGGACAGGCGACCTACGAGCAGTACTTC	CASSPSGQATYEQYF
.	TRBJ1-1	TRBV9	many	TGTGCCAGCAGTGTCGGGATGAACACTGAAGCTTTCTTT	CASSVGMNTEAFF
TRBD1	TRBJ1-1	TRBV29-1	.	TGCAGCGTCCAAGGGGGCGCGAACACTGAAGCTTCCTTT	CSVQGGANTEASF
.	TRBJ1-6	TRBV6-2/TRBV6-3	few	TGTGCCAGCAGTTACTCGTTGAAGGATTCACCCCTCCACTTT	CASSYSLKDSPLHF
.	TRBJ2-3	TRBV5-6	.	TGTGCCAGCACCTTTTGGTCGGCAGATACGCAGTATTTT	CASTFWSADTQYF
.	TRBJ2-2	TRBV5-1	few	TGCGCCAGCAGCTTGCTCGAGCGTACGAACACCGGGGAGCTGTTTTTT	CASSLLERTNTGELFF
.	TRBJ1-1	TRBV7-9	.	TGTGCCAGCACCGAACAGGGTAGGACTGAAGCTTTCTTT	CASTEQGRTEAFF
.	TRBJ2-2	TRBV3-1	few	TGTGCCAGCAGCACCGGACCCGGAGGCGGGGAGCTGTTTTTT	CASSTGPGGGELFF
TRBD1	TRBJ2-7	TRBV7-2	.	TGTGCCAGCAGCTTAATTCCGATGGGACAGGGGGCGAGCTCCTACGAGCAGTACTTC	CASSLIPMGQGASSYEQYF
.	TRBJ2-5	TRBV28	.	TGTGCCAGCAGTCCTCTGGGGGGGCCCATGGAGGAGACCCAGTACTTC	CASSPLGGPMEETQYF
.	TRBJ1-3	TRBV5-1	few	TGCGCCAGCAGCTTGGTCGGGGGAGACGGAAACACCATATATTTT	CASSLVGGDGNTIYF
.	TRBJ1-2	TRBV20-1	.	TGCAGTGCTAGTCTGGACTCCTATGGCTACACCTTC	CSASLDSYGYTF
.	TRBJ1-3	TRBV6-1	.	TGTGCCAGCAGTGAAGATATCGGCTCTGGAAACACCATATATTTT	CASSEDIGSGNTIYF
TRBD1	TRBJ2-2	TRBV5-1	.	TGCGCCAGCAGCTTGGGGTCCGGGACAGTGGGCACCGGGGAGCTGTTTTTT	CASSLGSGTVGTGELFF
TRBD1	TRBJ1-1	TRBV5-1	many	TGCGCCAGCTCTAATGGGGACAGTATGTCGACTGAAGCTTTCTTT	CASSNGDSMSTEAFF
.	TRBJ1-1	TRBV15	few	TGTGCCACCAGCAGAATCCCGGAGAACACTGAAGCTTTCTTT	CATSRIPENTEAFF
.	TRBJ2-7	TRBV7-2	few	TGTGCCAGCAGCTTTAATTACGTGCAGTACTTC	CASSFNYVQYF
.	TRBJ1-2	TRBV15	.	TGTGCCACCAGCACCGACAACGGCTATGGCTACACCTTC	CATSTDNGYGYTF